What follows are 4 T cell receptor beta chains derived from one specimen sequenced in a study of beta chain features in type 1 diabetes (dated 2018 in TCRdb). Library preparation employed the immunoSEQ multiplex PCR assay. All of the isolated RNA was reverse transcribed with the High Capacity cDNA Reverse Transcription Kit, so expressed TCRB transcripts were sequenced. TCRdb carries this immuneACCESS record with in-frame sequences only. Its versions omit some clonotypes, under half of them owing to an unresolved V gene in the studies checked, with the rest unexplained. This sample gives under 250,000 clones in total; 13% to 15% of them show up just once. Around 0.026% of the sample is held by the ten biggest clonotypes. Sequenced input: naive CD4+ T cells from blood. What this sample's cell subset or site label stands for: true naive CD4+ T cells. These receptors all come from a woman aged 40 to 55 in good health.

The V and J genes are TRBV7-6 and TRBJ1-2; 9 positions match TRBD1. CDR1 SGHVS and CDR2 FNYEAQ come from the germline V gene. With 5 bases clipped from V and 4 bases from J, the junction kept 8 bases outside the gene matches. The CDR3 has 15 amino acids. In DNA form, the CDR3 reads TGTGCCAGCAGCCTATCGGGACAGGGTGGCTATGGCTACACCTTC. Its translation: CASSLSGQGGYGYTF.

This chain connects TRBV11-2 to TRBJ2-5; the D gene is possibly TRBD1 (6 bases). This CDR3 contains 15 residues. Germline CDR1 and CDR2: SGHAT and FQNNGV. V was shortened by 0 bases and J by 2 bases, with 10 bases between the two germline ends. The CDR3 sequence is CASSLDRGGQETQYF. The CDR3, as DNA: TGTGCCAGCAGCTTAGACAGGGGTGGACAAGAGACCCAGTACTTC.

J is TRBJ2-7 and V is TRBV6-5, with D possibly matching TRBD2 (6 bases). Germline lookup yields CDR1 MNHEY and CDR2 SVGAGI. V was shortened by 6 bases and J by 3 bases, with 18 bases between the two germline ends. CDR3 length: 15 amino acids. CDR3 loop: CASSRRREIVYEQYF. The CDR3 region has the DNA TGTGCCAGCAGCCGACGCCGGGAGATCGTCTACGAGCAGTACTTC.

V is TRBV5-6 and J is TRBJ2-5; the match to TRBD1 covers 8 bases. This CDR3 is 14 amino acids long. V was clipped by 2 bases and J by 4 bases; unmatched bases: 4. The germline V gene has CDR1 SGHDT and CDR2 YYEEEE. This CDR3 is CASSFLQGGETQYF. CDR3 DNA sequence: TGTGCCAGCAGCTTCCTACAGGGGGGAGAGACCCAGTACTTC.